The rows below give T cell receptor beta chains drawn from one sample of a study of T cell changes during pregnancy in multiple sclerosis. Profiled with immunoSEQ multiplex PCR; TCRdb holds only in-frame clones, not every one. The table lists 60,000 to 70,000 clones, approximately 89% of them singletons. Sequencing was performed on peripheral blood, taken in the second trimester of pregnancy. These receptor sequences come from a female donor with multiple sclerosis, enrolled in a pregnancy study. CDR3s include the opening cysteine and the closing phenylalanine or tryptophan. Each record gives: J gene, D gene, clone size, V gene, CDR3 DNA, CDR3 protein. D genes are given only for firm matches. Not all rows give a size; the values are once, few, many and, for expanded clones, a class.

TRBJ1-1 - - TRBV5-6 TGTGCCAGCAGCATCAGAGCAGGGATGAACACTGAAGCTTTCTTT CASSIRAGMNTEAFF
TRBJ2-7 - once TRBV2 TGTGCCAGCAGTGATTTTCTGGTGAGCGAGCAGTACTTC CASSDFLVSEQYF
TRBJ1-2 - - TRBV30 TGTGCCTGGAGTCCTCCCCTATCTAATTTCTATGGCTACACCTTC CAWSPPLSNFYGYTF
TRBJ1-1 TRBD1 - TRBV14 TGTGCCAGCAGCCAAGATGGGGGGACAGGGCTTATTTCGAACACTGAAGCTTTCTTT CASSQDGGTGLISNTEAFF
TRBJ2-4 TRBD2 once TRBV4-2 TGTGCCAGCAGCCCGACCGGGACTAGCGGGGGGAGCCACCTTCTCTTAGCCAAAAACATTCAGTACTTC CASSPTGTSGGSHLLLAKNIQYF
TRBJ2-1 - - TRBV7-2 TGTGCCAGCAGCTACTTTAGCGGACTCAACAATGAGCAGTTCTTC CASSYFSGLNNEQFF
TRBJ2-3 TRBD2 few TRBV5-4 TGTGCCAGCAGCTTGAGGCTAGCGGGAGGCCCCACAGATACGCAGTATTTT CASSLRLAGGPTDTQYF
TRBJ2-5 TRBD1 - TRBV19 TGTGCCAGTAGTATAGGAAGGGGGCGCGGAGAGACCCAGTACTTC CASSIGRGRGETQYF
TRBJ1-5 - - TRBV4-3 TGCGCCAGCAGCCAAGATCGTGTGAGACACCTTTCATATAGCAATCAGCCCCAGCATTTT CASSQDRVRHLSYSNQPQHF
TRBJ1-2 TRBD1 once TRBV28 TGTGCCAGCACTTCAACGGGACAGGGCCGAATCTATGGCTACACCTTC CASTSTGQGRIYGYTF
TRBJ2-5 TRBD1 - TRBV27 TGTGCCAGCAAGGGACAGGGGTACCAAGAGACCCAGTACTTC CASKGQGYQETQYF
TRBJ2-2 - - TRBV10-1 TGCGCCAGCAGTGAAGTGCCACCCCGCGAGACCGGGGAGCTGTTTTTT CASSEVPPRETGELFF
TRBJ1-2 TRBD1 - TRBV11-2 TGTGCCAGCAGCCCTGACAGGGACTTCTATGGCTACACCTTC CASSPDRDFYGYTF
TRBJ1-2 - - TRBV5-5 TGTGCCAGCAGCTTGGGAGTGGTAGATCTCTATGGCTACACCTTC CASSLGVVDLYGYTF
TRBJ1-6 - - TRBV7-9 TGTGCCAGCAGGGAGACAGCTACGTTTAATTCACCCCTCCACTTT CASRETATFNSPLHF
TRBJ2-3 - - TRBV6-4 TGTGCCAGCAATGATCGGGTACCGGGACTCCGGGCATCAGATACGCAGTATTTT CASNDRVPGLRASDTQYF
TRBJ2-7 TRBD1 - TRBV19 TGTGCCAGTAGTAGCCCAGGGGGCGGCTACGAGCAGTACTTC CASSSPGGGYEQYF
TRBJ1-1 - - TRBV11-3 TGTGCCAGCAGCCCGGGGTTCAGCACTGAAGCTTTCTTT CASSPGFSTEAFF
TRBJ1-2 - - TRBV27 TGTGCCAGCAGTTTACAGGGGAACTATGGCTACACCTTC CASSLQGNYGYTF
TRBJ1-1 - - TRBV6-5 TGTGCCAGCAGCCCTCCTTCCTTAGACAGTGAAGCTTTCTTT CASSPPSLDSEAFF
TRBJ1-5 - - TRBV10-3 TGTGCCATCAGCAAACAGGGAGATGGTAATCAGCCCCAGCATTTT CAISKQGDGNQPQHF
TRBJ2-1 TRBD2 - TRBV12-5 TGTGCTAGTGGTTTGGTACCGGGAGGGAGCTACAATGAGCAGTTCTTC CASGLVPGGSYNEQFF
TRBJ2-2 TRBD1 - TRBV6-4 TGTGCCAGCAGCCGGACCGGGACAGGGGGCCCCGGGGAGCTGTTTTTT CASSRTGTGGPGELFF
TRBJ2-3 TRBD2 - TRBV5-1 TGCGCCAGCAGCACGGGGGGGGGCACGGATACGCAGTATTTT CASSTGGGTDTQYF
TRBJ1-1 - - TRBV30 TGTGCCTGGAGTGTACTGGACACGGACACTGAAGCTTTCTTT CAWSVLDTDTEAFF
TRBJ1-4 TRBD1 - TRBV5-6 TGTGCCAGCAGGCCATCCGGGACAGGGGGTGAAAAACTGTTTTTT CASRPSGTGGEKLFF
TRBJ1-2 - - TRBV11-2 TGTGCCAGCAGCTTACTGCTCCTAGCTAACTATGGCTACACCTTC CASSLLLLANYGYTF
TRBJ1-3 - - TRBV6-5 TGTGCCAGCAGGTCCAACAGGGTTGGGAACACCATATATTTT CASRSNRVGNTIYF
TRBJ1-1 - - TRBV7-2 TGTGCCAGCAGCTTTGGGGTGACAGCGAACACTGAAGCTTTCTTT CASSFGVTANTEAFF
TRBJ2-3 - - TRBV11-2 TGTGCCAGCAGCTTACTTTTGCGGTCGGATACGCAGTATTTT CASSLLLRSDTQYF
TRBJ2-5 - - TRBV7-3 TGTGCCAGCAGCTTAGTGGCGGGGGCTGGGGAGACCCAGTACTTC CASSLVAGAGETQYF
TRBJ2-7 - - TRBV19 TGTGCCAGTAGCCCCGCGGGGAGGAGAGACTACGAGCAGTACTTC CASSPAGRRDYEQYF
TRBJ2-4 TRBD2 - TRBV4-2 TGTGCCAGCAGCCAAGATCTCGGGACTAGCGGAAACATTCAGTACTTC CASSQDLGTSGNIQYF
TRBJ2-3 - - TRBV5-1 TGCGCCAGCAGCTTGGCCGCACCAGGGGTCACAGATACGCAGTATTTT CASSLAAPGVTDTQYF
TRBJ1-1 - - TRBV27 TGTGCCAGCAGTTTAGGTAGAGGGATTGAGGCTTTCTTT CASSLGRGIEAFF
TRBJ2-5 TRBD2 - TRBV5-1 TGCGCCAGCAGCTTCGTGGTAGCGGGAAACCAAGAGACCCAGTACTTC CASSFVVAGNQETQYF
TRBJ1-5 TRBD1 few TRBV30 TGTGCCTGGGGGGACAGGGGACAGCCCCAGCATTTT CAWGDRGQPQHF
TRBJ2-5 TRBD2 - TRBV5-6 TGTGCCAGCAGCCGCCGCCCCGGACTAGCGGGGGCCGCCGGGGAGACCCAGTACTTC CASSRRPGLAGAAGETQYF
TRBJ1-2 - - TRBV30 TGTGCCGGGGCCCGCCAAGGGATTGGCTACACCTTC CAGARQGIGYTF
TRBJ1-2 - - TRBV4-3 TGCGCCAGCAGCCCTGGACAAAGTGGCTACACCTTC CASSPGQSGYTF
TRBJ1-2 - - TRBV20-1 TGCAGTGCTAGCGGTCCACGGGGCTACACCTTC CSASGPRGYTF
TRBJ2-5 TRBD2 - TRBV9 TGTGCCAGCAGCGTACAGCCTAGCGGAATACAAGAGACCCAGTACTTC CASSVQPSGIQETQYF